The present entry profiles one T cell receptor (beta chain) with its context. Germline V gene data show CDR1 as MNHNY and CDR2 as SVGAGI (reference sequence). Deletions cut 1 base from V and 3 bases from J, with 15 bases between. The CDR3 loop spans 16 amino acids. Original data processing: Amplified reference gene primers provided the basis for estimating nucleated cell counts. Profiling relied on immunoSEQ multiplex PCR, and the TCRdb table lists in-frame clones only, not all of them. V and J calls and clone size follow that table, whereas D and trimming were derived from the DNA. The sample includes approximately 38,000 clones, over 75% seen only once; the top ten take roughly 9.5%. This sample was taken from a study of blood T cell repertoires in COVID-19. Study-level information: Sample material is recorded as cDNA or gDNA derived from T cells, B-cell-depleted T cells, or PBMCs.

The sequencing sample was made of peripheral blood. The TCR originated in a man in his thirties or forties with active or convalescent COVID-19. V usage is TRBV6-6 and J usage is TRBJ1-2; D is possibly TRBD1 (5 bases). CDR3: CASSYLDSREDYGYTF. The CDR3 DNA follows: TGTGCCAGCAGTTACTTGGATTCCAGGGAGGACTATGGCTACACCTTC.